The 5 T cell receptor beta chains listed next were all sequenced from one sample in a study of identifying expanded T cells in peripheral blood. The table came from immunoSEQ multiplex PCR; TCRdb's copy has only in-frame clones and leaves some out. The data hold about 130,000 clones, with approximately 86% observed a single time. Input material: blood. The receptors were gathered from a person between 18 and 70 years old in good health.

The rearrangement joins TRBV10-3 to TRBJ2-1, with D possibly being TRBD2 (6 bases). Germline CDR1 and CDR2: ENHRY and SYGVKD. The CDR3 contains 14 residues. V lost 6 bases and J lost 0, with 9 bases in between. The CDR3 DNA reads as TGTGCCATCAGATGGGACTCCTCCTACAATGAGCAGTTCTTC. Residues: CAIRWDSSYNEQFF.

The CDR3 here is CASSPTGGGYNEQFF. DNA for the CDR3: TGTGCCAGTAGCCCGACAGGGGGCGGATACAATGAGCAGTTCTTC. V gene TRBV19 combines with J gene TRBJ2-1; 10 nucleotides align to TRBD1. Looked up from germline, CDR1 is LNHDA and CDR2 is SQIVND (reference sequence). The CDR3 runs to 15 residues. The trim removed 6 bases at V and 4 bases at J, leaving 6 bases unmatched.

The chain couples TRBV6-1 to TRBJ2-7; D not certain. Trimming removed 0 bases from V and 3 bases from J, with 6 bases in between. This CDR3 comprises 13 residues. CDR1 MNHNS and CDR2 SASEGT come from the germline V gene. The CDR3 region has the DNA TGTGCCAGCAGTGAAGCGATATACTACGAGCAGTACTTC. This sequence encodes CASSEAIYYEQYF.

This chain uses TRBV11-2 with TRBJ2-7; the D gene is possibly TRBD1 (5 bases). Trimming stripped 2 bases from V and 0 bases from J, with 17 bases between. Germline V CDR1 and CDR2: SGHAT, FQNNGV. CDR3 length: 17 amino acids. Here the CDR3 reads CASSLIPQAHDSYEQYF. The DNA for the CDR3 is TGTGCCAGCAGCTTAATCCCACAGGCCCATGACTCCTACGAGCAGTACTTC.

The chain is built from TRBV30 and TRBJ1-2, with D uncertain. This CDR3 spans 11 amino acids. V lost 0 bases to trimming and J lost 13 bases, with 12 bases between them. Germline CDR1 and CDR2: GTSNPN and SVGIG (reference sequence). The CDR3 protein is CAWSVERVATF. DNA of the CDR3: TGTGCCTGGAGTGTAGAGAGGGTGGCCACCTTC. Based on the CDR3 plus reference TRBV30 and TRBJ1-2, the full variable domain is SQTIHQWPATLVQPVGSPLSLECTVEGTSNPNLYWYRQAAGRGLQLLFYSVGIGQISSEVPQNLSASRPQDRQFILSSKKLLLSDSGFYLCAWSVERVATFGSGTRLTVV.